This T cell receptor (beta chain) was captured in a study of T cell responses to AZD1222 COVID-19 vaccine. The CDR3 is made up of 14 amino acids. Germline-derived CDR1 and CDR2 are SGDLS and YYNGEE. The V gene lost 1 base and the J gene lost 6 bases, with 14 bases spanning the gap. Sequencing used immunoSEQ multiplex PCR; TCRdb keeps in-frame clones, though not all of them. The sample lists 93,000 or so clones; less than 95% were seen once. Source: peripheral blood, taken on day 0 of AZD1222 vaccination. V gene TRBV9 combines with J gene TRBJ2-7; unclear D gene. This TCR was sampled from an adult in good health. Here the CDR3 reads CASSVFPRASEQYF. Here the CDR3 DNA reads TGTGCCAGCAGCGTATTTCCTAGAGCTAGCGAGCAGTACTTC.